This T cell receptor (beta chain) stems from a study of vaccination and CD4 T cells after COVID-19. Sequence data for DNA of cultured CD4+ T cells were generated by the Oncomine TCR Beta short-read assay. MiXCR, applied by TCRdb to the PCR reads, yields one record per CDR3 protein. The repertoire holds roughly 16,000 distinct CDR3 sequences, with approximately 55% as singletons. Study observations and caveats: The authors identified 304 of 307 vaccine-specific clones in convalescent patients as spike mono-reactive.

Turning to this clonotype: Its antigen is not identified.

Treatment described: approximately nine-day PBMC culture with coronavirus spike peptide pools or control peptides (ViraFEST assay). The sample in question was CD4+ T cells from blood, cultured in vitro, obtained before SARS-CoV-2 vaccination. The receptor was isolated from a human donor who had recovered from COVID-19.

In DNA form, the CDR3 reads TGTGCCAGCAGTTACTCCCCAGGGACCTCCTACGAGCAGTACTTC. Translated, it gives CASSYSPGTSYEQYF. The chain links TRBV6-5 to TRBJ2-7; D is possibly TRBD1 or TRBD2 (5 bases each). The CDR3 runs to 15 residues. Trimming stripped 0 bases from V and 0 bases from J, with 9 bases between. Germline V gene lookup returns CDR1 MNHEY and CDR2 SVGAGI.